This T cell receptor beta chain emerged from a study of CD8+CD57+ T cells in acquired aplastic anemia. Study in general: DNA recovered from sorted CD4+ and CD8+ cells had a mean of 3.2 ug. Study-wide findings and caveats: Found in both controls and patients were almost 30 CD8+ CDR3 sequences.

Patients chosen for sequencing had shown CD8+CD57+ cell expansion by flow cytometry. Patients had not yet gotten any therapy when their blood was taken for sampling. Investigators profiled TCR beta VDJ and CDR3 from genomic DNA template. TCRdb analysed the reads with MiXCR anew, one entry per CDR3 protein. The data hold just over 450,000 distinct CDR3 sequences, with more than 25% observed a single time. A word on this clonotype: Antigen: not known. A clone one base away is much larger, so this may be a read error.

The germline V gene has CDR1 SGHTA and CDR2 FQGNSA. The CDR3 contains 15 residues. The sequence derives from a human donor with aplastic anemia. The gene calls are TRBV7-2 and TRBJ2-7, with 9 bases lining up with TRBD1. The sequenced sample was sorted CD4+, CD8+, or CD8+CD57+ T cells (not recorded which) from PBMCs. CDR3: CASSIRDRDSYERYF. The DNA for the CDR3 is TGTGCCAGCAGCATCCGGGACAGGGACTCCTACGAGCGGTACTTC.